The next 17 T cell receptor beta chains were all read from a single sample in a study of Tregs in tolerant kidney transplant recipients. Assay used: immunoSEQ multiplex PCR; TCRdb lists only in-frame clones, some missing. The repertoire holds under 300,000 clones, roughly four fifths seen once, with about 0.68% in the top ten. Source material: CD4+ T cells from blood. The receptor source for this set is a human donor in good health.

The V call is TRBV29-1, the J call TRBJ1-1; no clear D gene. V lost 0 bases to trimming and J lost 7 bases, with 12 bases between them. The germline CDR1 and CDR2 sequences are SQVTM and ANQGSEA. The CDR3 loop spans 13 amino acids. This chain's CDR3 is CSVEDLRGGEAFF. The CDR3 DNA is TGCAGCGTTGAAGATCTTCGTGGAGGTGAAGCTTTCTTT.

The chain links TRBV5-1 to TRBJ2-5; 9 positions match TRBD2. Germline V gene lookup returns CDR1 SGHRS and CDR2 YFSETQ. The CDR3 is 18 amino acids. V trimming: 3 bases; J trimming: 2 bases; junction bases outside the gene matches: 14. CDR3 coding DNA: TGCGCCAGCAGCTCTAGCCATGGGCGGGAGGGTCCTCAAGAGACCCAGTACTTC. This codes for CASSSSHGREGPQETQYF.

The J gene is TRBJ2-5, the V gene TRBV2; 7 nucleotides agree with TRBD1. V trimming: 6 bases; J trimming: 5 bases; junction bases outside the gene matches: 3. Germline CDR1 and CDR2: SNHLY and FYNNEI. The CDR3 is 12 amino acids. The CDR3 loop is CASRRQGETQYF. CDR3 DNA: TGTGCCAGCAGGAGACAGGGCGAGACCCAGTACTTC.

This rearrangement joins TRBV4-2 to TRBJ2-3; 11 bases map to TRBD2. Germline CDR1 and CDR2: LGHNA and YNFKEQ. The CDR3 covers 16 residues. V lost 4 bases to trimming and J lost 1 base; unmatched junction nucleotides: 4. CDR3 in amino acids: CASSLTSGGGTDTQYF. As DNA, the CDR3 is TGTGCCAGCAGCCTCACTAGCGGGGGAGGCACAGATACGCAGTATTTT.

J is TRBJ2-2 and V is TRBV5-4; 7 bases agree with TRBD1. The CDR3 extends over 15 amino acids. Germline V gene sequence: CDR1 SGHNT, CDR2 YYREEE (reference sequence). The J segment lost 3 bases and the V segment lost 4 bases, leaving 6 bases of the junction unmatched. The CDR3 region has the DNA TGTGCCAGCAGCCGGGACAGAGAAGACACCGGGGAGCTGTTTTTT. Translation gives CASSRDREDTGELFF.

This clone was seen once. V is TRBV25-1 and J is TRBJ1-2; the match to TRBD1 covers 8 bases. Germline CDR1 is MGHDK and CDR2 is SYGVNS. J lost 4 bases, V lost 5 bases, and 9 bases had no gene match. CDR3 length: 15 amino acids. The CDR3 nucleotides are TGTGCCAGCAGTCCCCAAGCCGGGACAGGCTATGGCTACACCTTC. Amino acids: CASSPQAGTGYGYTF.

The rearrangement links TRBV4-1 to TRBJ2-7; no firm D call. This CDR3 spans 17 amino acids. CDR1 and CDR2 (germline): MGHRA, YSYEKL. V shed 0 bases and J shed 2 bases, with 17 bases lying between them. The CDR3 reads CASSQELRGRITYEQYF. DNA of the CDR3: TGCGCCAGCAGCCAAGAACTTAGAGGACGGATTACCTACGAGCAGTACTTC.

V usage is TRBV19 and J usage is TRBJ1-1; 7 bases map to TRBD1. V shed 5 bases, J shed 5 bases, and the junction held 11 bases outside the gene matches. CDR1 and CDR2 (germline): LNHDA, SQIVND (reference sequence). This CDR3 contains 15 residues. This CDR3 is CASSAHRGSGTEAFF. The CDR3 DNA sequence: TGTGCCAGTAGTGCCCACAGGGGTAGTGGGACTGAAGCTTTCTTT.

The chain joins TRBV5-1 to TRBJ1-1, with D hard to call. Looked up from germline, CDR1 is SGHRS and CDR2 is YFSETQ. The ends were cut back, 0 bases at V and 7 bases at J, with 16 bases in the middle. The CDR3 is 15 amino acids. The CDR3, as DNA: TGCGCCAGCAGCTTGGCCCTTAGTGGGGTTGGTGAAGCTTTCTTT. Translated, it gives CASSLALSGVGEAFF.

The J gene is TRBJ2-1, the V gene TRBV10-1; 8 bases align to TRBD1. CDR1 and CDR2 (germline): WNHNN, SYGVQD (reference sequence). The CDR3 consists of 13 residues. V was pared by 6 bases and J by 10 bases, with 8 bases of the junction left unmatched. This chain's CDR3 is CASSWDRSGEQFF. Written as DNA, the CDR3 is TGCGCCAGCAGCTGGGACAGGAGTGGAGAGCAGTTCTTC.

CDR3 DNA sequence: TGTGCCAGCAGTCCCTCCAAGTTACTAGCGGGAAAGGTAATCTACGAGCAGTACTTC. Its translation: CASSPSKLLAGKVIYEQYF. This rearrangement joins TRBV7-8 to TRBJ2-7, with TRBD2 identical over 10 bases. Germline-derived CDR1 and CDR2 are SGHVS and FQNEAQ. V lost 6 bases, J lost 3 bases, and 20 bases stayed unmatched. This CDR3 is 19 amino acids long. The full variable domain, completed using reference TRBV7-8 and TRBJ2-7, is GAGVSQSPRYKVAKRGQDVALRCDPISGHVSLFWYQQALGQGPEFLTYFQNEAQLDKSGLPSDRFFAERPEGSVSTLKIQRTQQEDSAVYLCASSPSKLLAGKVIYEQYFGPGTRLTVT.

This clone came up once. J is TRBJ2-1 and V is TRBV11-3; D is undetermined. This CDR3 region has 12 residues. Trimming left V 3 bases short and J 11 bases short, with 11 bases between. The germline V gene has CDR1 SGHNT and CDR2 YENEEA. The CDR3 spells CASSFSGRQQFF. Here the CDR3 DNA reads TGTGCCAGCAGCTTCTCAGGACGCCAGCAGTTCTTC.

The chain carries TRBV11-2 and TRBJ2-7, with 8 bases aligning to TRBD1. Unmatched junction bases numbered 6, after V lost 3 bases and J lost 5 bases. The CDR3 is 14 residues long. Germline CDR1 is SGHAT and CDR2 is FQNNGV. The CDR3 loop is CASSFRQGRDEQYF. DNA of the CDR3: TGTGCCAGCAGCTTCAGACAGGGGCGGGACGAGCAGTACTTC.

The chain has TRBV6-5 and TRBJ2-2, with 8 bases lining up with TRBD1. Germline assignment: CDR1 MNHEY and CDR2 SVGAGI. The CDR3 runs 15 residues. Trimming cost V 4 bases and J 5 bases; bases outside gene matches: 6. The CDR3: CASSFDRGITGELFF. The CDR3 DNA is TGTGCCAGCAGTTTCGACAGGGGAATTACCGGGGAGCTGTTTTTT.

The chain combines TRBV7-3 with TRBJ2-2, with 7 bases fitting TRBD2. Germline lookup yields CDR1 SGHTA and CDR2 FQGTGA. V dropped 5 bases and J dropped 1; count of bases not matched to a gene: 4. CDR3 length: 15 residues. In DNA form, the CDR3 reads TGTGCCAGCAGCCTAGCGGCTATGAACACCGGGGAGCTGTTTTTT. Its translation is CASSLAAMNTGELFF.

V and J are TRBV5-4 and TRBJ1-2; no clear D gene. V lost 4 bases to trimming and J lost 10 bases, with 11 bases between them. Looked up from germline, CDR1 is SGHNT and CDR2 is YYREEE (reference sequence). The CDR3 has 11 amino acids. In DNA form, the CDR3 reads TGTGCCAGCAGCCGCACCGTCGACTACACCTTC. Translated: CASSRTVDYTF. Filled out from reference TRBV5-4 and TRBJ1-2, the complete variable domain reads ETGVTQSPTHLIKTRGQQVTLRCSSQSGHNTVSWYQQALGQGPQFIFQYYREEENGRGNFPPRFSGLQFPNYSSELNVNALELDDSALYLCASSRTVDYTFGSGTRLTVV.

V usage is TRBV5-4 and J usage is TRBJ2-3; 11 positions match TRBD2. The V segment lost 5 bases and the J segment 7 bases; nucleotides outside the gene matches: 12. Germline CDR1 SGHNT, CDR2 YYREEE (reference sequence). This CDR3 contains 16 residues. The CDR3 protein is CASRARASGRRNTQYF. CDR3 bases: TGTGCCAGCAGGGCGCGGGCTAGCGGGAGGAGAAATACGCAGTATTTT.